This record concerns one TCR beta chain sequence. Its antigen remains unknown. The sample belongs to a study of T-cell reconstitution after alpha-beta-depleted transplantation in children. The authors prepared the TCRbeta library with unique molecular identifiers. TCRdb re-analysed the PCR reads in MiXCR, keeping a single row per CDR3 protein. Among about 340,000 distinct CDR3 sequences listed, roughly 16% were seen once. Germline CDR1 is LGHNA and CDR2 is YSLEER. V lost 6 bases, J lost 3 bases, and 15 bases lay in between. The CDR3 runs 15 residues. Study-wide results and caveats: When one year had passed after transplant, most T-cell counts and diversity came from newly produced T cells. Reports say that about two months after transplant, the alpha-beta T cells came out of several hundred graft clones that had expanded.

The material was PBMCs, mostly from graft donor cells, obtained 360 days after TCRalphabeta/CD19-depleted stem cell transplant. The V and J genes are TRBV4-3 and TRBJ2-1; tentative D call: TRBD2 (5 bases). This clonotype was obtained from a male patient aged 2-9 years who had a stem cell transplant for acute lymphoblastic leukemia, so the T cells may come from the graft donor. DNA of the CDR3: TGCGCCAGCAGAGTTAGTCGCGGGTTCTACAATGAGCAGTTCTTC. Translated, it gives CASRVSRGFYNEQFF.